The next 25 T cell receptor beta chains were all read from a single sample in a study of ipilimumab plus nivolumab after autologous stem cell transplantation (dated by TCRdb to the early 2020s). Receptors were amplified or captured by the immunoSEQ multiplex PCR assay. The clones in this table, taken by TCRdb from immuneACCESS, are in-frame only. Not every clone is retained; where verified, under half of the shortfall comes from an unresolved V gene, and the cause of the rest is unknown. This sample holds about 43,000 clones; roughly 90% were observed only once. Less than 0.95% of the sample rests with the top ten. Sequenced here: PBMCs, sampled in a trial of ipilimumab plus nivolumab as post-transplant consolidation. The origin of the receptors is a male donor with multiple myeloma.

The V call is TRBV7-9, the J call TRBJ1-6; 9 bases map to TRBD1. The CDR3 sequence is 15 residues long. The V segment lost 5 bases and the J segment 11 bases; nucleotides outside the gene matches: 10. The germline CDR1 and CDR2 sequences are SEHNR and FQNEAQ (reference sequence). The CDR3 loop is CASSKPRDRDAPLHF. The CDR3, as DNA: TGTGCCAGCAGCAAGCCCCGGGACAGGGATGCACCCCTCCACTTT.

In DNA form, the CDR3 reads TGTGCCAGCAGCTCCACAGAGACCCAGTACTTC. It translates to CASSSTETQYF. The chain carries TRBV5-6 and TRBJ2-5, with no clear D. Germline loops: CDR1 SGHDT, CDR2 YYEEEE. V was cut by 3 bases and J by 4 bases, with 4 bases left in between. This CDR3 has 11 amino acids.

V usage is TRBV4-3 and J usage is TRBJ2-7, with 8 bases fitting TRBD1. After removal of 3 bases from V and 3 bases from J, the junction contained 1 base not matched to a gene. CDR3 length equals 13 residues. Germline assignment: CDR1 LGHNA and CDR2 YSLEER. In DNA form, the CDR3 reads TGCGCCAGCAGCCACGGACAGGGCTACGAGCAGTACTTC. Translation: CASSHGQGYEQYF.

The chain employs TRBV30 and TRBJ1-4; D remains ambiguous. The germline V gene has CDR1 GTSNPN and CDR2 SVGIG (reference sequence). This CDR3 is 14 amino acids long. Trimming took off 0 bases at V and 8 bases at J, with 13 bases between the two ends. CDR3 nucleotide sequence: TGTGCCTGGAGTGTAAATCAGGCCGCGGAAAAACTGTTTTTT. Translating it yields CAWSVNQAAEKLFF.

The J gene is TRBJ2-3, the V gene TRBV6-4; 8 bases match TRBD2. This CDR3 spans 15 amino acids. J was trimmed by 1 base and V by 0 bases; bases with no gene match: 0. Germline loops: CDR1 MRHNA, CDR2 SNTAGT. The CDR3 DNA follows: TGTGCCAGCAGTGACTCCGGGGGGGGCACAGATACGCAGTATTTT. Amino acid sequence: CASSDSGGGTDTQYF.

J is TRBJ2-7 and V is TRBV6-6; D is tentatively TRBD1 or TRBD2 (7 bases each). Per the germline V gene, CDR1 is MNHNY and CDR2 is SVGAGI (reference sequence). The CDR3 has 16 residues. The V gene lost 3 bases and the J gene lost 6 bases, with 21 bases spanning the gap. CDR3 protein: CASSYGFGTGEGEQYF. As DNA, the CDR3 is TGTGCCAGCAGTTATGGTTTTGGTACAGGGGAGGGCGAGCAGTACTTC.

The CDR3 DNA is TGTGCCAGCAGTTACCAGGCAGGGATCGGGACCCAGTACTTC. Translating it yields CASSYQAGIGTQYF. The rearrangement uses TRBV6-5 and TRBJ2-5; tentative D call: TRBD1 (5 bases). The CDR3 spans 14 residues. Trimming left V 2 bases short and J 7 bases short, with 14 bases between. Germline-derived CDR1 and CDR2 are MNHEY and SVGAGI.

This rearrangement joins TRBV13 to TRBJ1-1, with 9 bases identical to TRBD1. Germline V gene sequence: CDR1 PRHDT, CDR2 FYEKMQ (reference sequence). The junction had 7 bases not matched to a gene; V was cut back by 3 bases and J by 5 bases. The CDR3 runs to 15 residues. CDR3: CASSLDRGWRTEAFF. The CDR3 DNA follows: TGTGCCAGCAGCTTGGACAGGGGATGGCGGACTGAAGCTTTCTTT.

The rearrangement links TRBV7-9 to TRBJ2-7; the match to TRBD1 covers 7 bases. The CDR3 has 14 residues. Germline CDR1 SEHNR, CDR2 FQNEAQ (reference sequence). The ends lost 5 bases at V and 1 base at J; junction bases unmatched: 5. In DNA form, the CDR3 reads TGTGCCAGCAGCCCACGACAGGGTTCCTACGAGCAGTACTTC. Its translation: CASSPRQGSYEQYF.

This rearrangement joins TRBV7-9 to TRBJ2-1; possibly TRBD2 for D (6 bases). CDR1 is SEHNR and CDR2 is FQNEAQ in the germline V gene (reference sequence). This CDR3 spans 14 amino acids. V lost 2 bases and J lost 8, with 13 bases in between. CDR3 loop: CASSLQPGAHEQFF. CDR3 nucleotide sequence: TGTGCCAGCAGCTTACAGCCGGGAGCCCATGAGCAGTTCTTC.

This chain uses TRBV5-1 with TRBJ2-1; TRBD1 agrees at 7 bases. V shed 4 bases and J 1 base; nucleotides not matched to a gene: 5. This CDR3 contains 15 residues. Germline V CDR1 and CDR2: SGHRS, YFSETQ. CDR3 nucleotides: TGCGCCAGCAGCCGAGGGACAGATTCCTACAATGAGCAGTTCTTC. Translating gives CASSRGTDSYNEQFF. The variable domain in full, with the rest retrieved from reference TRBV5-1 and TRBJ2-1, is KAGVTQTPRYLIKTRGQQVTLSCSPISGHRSVSWYQQTPGQGLQFLFEYFSETQRNKGNFPGRFSGRQFSNSRSEMNVSTLELGDSALYLCASSRGTDSYNEQFFGPGTRLTVL.

This clone was counted a single time. This chain uses TRBV19 with TRBJ2-1; D is undetermined. Germline V lookup: CDR1 LNHDA, CDR2 SQIVND (reference sequence). Trimming stripped 3 bases from V and 6 bases from J, with 15 bases between. The CDR3 consists of 15 residues. The CDR3 DNA is TGTGCCAGTAGTATCGGGTCAGGTTCTCGCAATGAGCAGTTCTTC. Translation gives CASSIGSGSRNEQFF. Combining the CDR3 with reference TRBV19 and TRBJ2-1 gives the whole variable domain DGGITQSPKYLFRKEGQNVTLSCEQNLNHDAMYWYRQDPGQGLRLIYYSQIVNDFQKGDIAEGYSVSREKKESFPLTVTSAQKNPTAFYLCASSIGSGSRNEQFFGPGTRLTVL.

The genes are TRBV28 and TRBJ1-5, with unresolved D. Trimming stripped 6 bases from V and 3 bases from J, with 9 bases between. Looked up from germline, CDR1 is MDHEN and CDR2 is SYDVKM. The CDR3 totals 13 residues. The CDR3 region is CASRVNPNQPQHF. In nucleotides, the CDR3 is TGTGCCAGCAGGGTGAACCCCAATCAGCCCCAGCATTTT.

The table lists this clone with a few counts. CDR3 in amino acids: CASSQGPSSYEQYF. The CDR3 DNA sequence: TGTGCCAGCTCACAGGGGCCAAGCTCCTACGAGCAGTACTTC. The V gene is TRBV18, the J gene TRBJ2-7; D may be TRBD1 (5 bases). V was shortened by 4 bases and J by 0 bases, with 10 bases between the two germline ends. This CDR3 comprises 14 residues. The V gene's germline CDR1 is KGHSH and CDR2 LQKENI.

The CDR3 reads CASILRAGGPEQYF. CDR3 DNA: TGTGCCAGCATTTTAAGAGCGGGAGGGCCCGAGCAGTACTTC. V gene TRBV2 combines with J gene TRBJ2-7; 10 bases fit TRBD2. Germline V lookup: CDR1 SNHLY, CDR2 FYNNEI. The CDR3 has 14 residues. The junction had 9 bases not matched to a gene; V was cut back by 7 bases and J by 6 bases.

The chain uses TRBV7-9 and TRBJ1-2; 7 bases align to TRBD1. CDR1 and CDR2 from the germline V gene are SEHNR and FQNEAQ (reference sequence). The V segment lost 1 base and the J segment 1 base; nucleotides outside the gene matches: 3. CDR3 length: 15 amino acids. The CDR3 bases are TGTGCCAGCAGCTTAGGGGACAGTAGTAACTATGGCTACACCTTC. Protein sequence: CASSLGDSSNYGYTF.

This clone was counted once. The gene calls are TRBV27 and TRBJ1-1, with D tentatively TRBD1 (6 bases). Germline assignment: CDR1 MNHEY and CDR2 SMNVEV (reference sequence). Trimming pared 3 bases from V and 3 bases from J, leaving 20 bases between. The CDR3 length is 17 residues. CDR3 amino acids: CASSFGYGGQPDTEAFF. CDR3 sequence (DNA): TGTGCCAGCAGTTTCGGCTATGGCGGACAGCCGGACACTGAAGCTTTCTTT.

The chain couples TRBV4-3 to TRBJ1-5, with 7 bases lining up with TRBD1. The germline V gene encodes CDR1 LGHNA and CDR2 YSLEER. The CDR3 covers 15 residues. With V trimmed by 1 base and J by 5 bases, 5 bases remained unmatched. Written as DNA, the CDR3 is TGCGCCAGCAGCCAAGGTACAGGGGAGTATCAGCCCCAGCATTTT. Translation: CASSQGTGEYQPQHF.

V and J are TRBV19 and TRBJ1-5, with 7 bases that match TRBD1. Trimming took 7 bases from V and 4 from J; bases not matched to a gene: 10. This CDR3 is built from 15 residues. CDR1 is LNHDA, CDR2 SQIVND, per germline (reference sequence). The CDR3 spells CASISSGQRNQPQHF. In DNA, the CDR3 is TGTGCCAGTATTTCATCGGGACAGAGGAATCAGCCCCAGCATTTT.

This sequence joins TRBV5-5 and TRBJ2-7; 8 positions agree with TRBD1. CDR1 and CDR2 (germline): SGHKS, YYEKEE (reference sequence). The CDR3 runs to 16 residues. The V segment lost 4 bases and the J segment 4 bases; nucleotides outside the gene matches: 13. Written as DNA, the CDR3 is TGTGCCAGCAGCCTGGCGGGGACAGGCGATTTTTACGAGCAGTACTTC. As protein: CASSLAGTGDFYEQYF.

This chain connects TRBV29-1 to TRBJ2-6; 9 bases are shared with TRBD2. V was clipped by 7 bases and J by 0 bases; unmatched bases: 13. CDR3 length equals 18 residues. CDR1 is SQVTM, CDR2 ANQGSEA, per germline. The CDR3: CSGAGGAGSNSGANVLTF. The DNA for the CDR3 is TGCAGCGGCGCGGGGGGGGCAGGGAGTAACTCTGGGGCCAACGTCCTGACTTTC. The full variable domain, in which reference TRBV29-1 and TRBJ2-6 provide the parts outside the CDR3, is SAVISQKPSRDICQRGTSLTIQCQVDSQVTMMFWYRQQPGQSLTLIATANQGSEATYESGFVIDKFPISRPNLTFSTLTVSNMSPEDSSIYLCSGAGGAGSNSGANVLTFGAGSRLTVL.

The chain joins TRBV9 to TRBJ1-2, with D unclear. There are 19 residues in the CDR3. The V end lost 0 bases, the J end lost 3 bases, and 24 bases lay between the germline ends. Germline values: CDR1 SGDLS, CDR2 YYNGEE. CDR3 loop: CASSVAFGQPGPKYYGYTF. The CDR3 region has the DNA TGTGCCAGCAGCGTAGCTTTCGGTCAGCCGGGCCCCAAGTACTATGGCTACACCTTC.

The CDR3 DNA is TGTGCCAGCAGTCCCAGACAGGACTTCAATCAGCCCCAGCATTTT. This encodes CASSPRQDFNQPQHF. The rearrangement joins TRBV27 to TRBJ1-5, with a tentative D call TRBD1 (6 bases). The CDR3 covers 15 residues. V dropped 5 bases and J dropped 3 bases, with 14 bases sitting between them. Germline CDR1 MNHEY, CDR2 SMNVEV (reference sequence).

The rearrangement uses TRBV10-3 and TRBJ2-7; 8 bases match TRBD1. The ends lost 8 bases at V and 0 bases at J; junction bases unmatched: 6. Germline loops: CDR1 ENHRY, CDR2 SYGVKD. The CDR3 is 14 residues long. The CDR3 protein is CAIGGQGSSYEQYF. In DNA form, the CDR3 reads TGTGCCATCGGCGGACAGGGAAGCTCCTACGAGCAGTACTTC.

The chain joins TRBV7-9 to TRBJ2-5; perhaps D is TRBD1 or TRBD2 (5 bases each). The CDR3 has 16 amino acids. Germline V lookup: CDR1 SEHNR, CDR2 FQNEAQ (reference sequence). With 5 bases removed from V and 5 bases from J, the gap between germline ends came to 21 bases. The CDR3 region is CASSPVGQRGLETQYF. The CDR3 bases are TGTGCCAGCAGCCCGGTGGGGCAGAGGGGCTTGGAGACCCAGTACTTC.